The clone carrying this TCR beta chain has only a few counts. Using immunoSEQ multiplex PCR, the repertoire was profiled, and TCRdb retains in-frame clones only, with some absent. In the table there are some 84,000 clones, 82% of which are singletons. V lost 1 base to trimming and J lost 5 bases; unmatched junction nucleotides: 5. CDR1 is LGHNA and CDR2 is YNFKEQ in the germline V gene. This CDR3 has 15 residues. These data come from a study of PD-L1 blockade in urothelial cancer. V and J are TRBV4-2 and TRBJ2-3; 8 bases match TRBD2. The source is a man aged 65-85 years with urothelial cancer. The specimen comprised PBMCs, sampled around atezolizumab (anti-PD-L1) treatment. The CDR3 DNA is TGTGCCAGCAGCCAAGGACTAGCGAGTAGAGATACGCAGTATTTT. Amino acid sequence: CASSQGLASRDTQYF.